This T cell receptor beta chain was captured in a study of blood T cell repertoires in COVID-19 (dated by TCRdb to the early 2020s). Turning to the overall study: Collaborator samples came from the United States, Italy and Spain and covered acute and convalescent phases of COVID-19. The material from the prospective study consisted of cDNA or gDNA derived from T cells, B-cell-depleted T cells, or PBMCs. Samples were obtained from the ongoing ImmuneRACE study (first 160 participants) and from 1,254 subjects provided by 6 global collaborators. The repertoires were made available in a free public database intended to serve as a resource for research on the immune response to SARS-CoV-2. The sample metadata nearly always contained a de-identified subject ID, COVID-19 status, age in years and sex. Where available, HLA class I and class II types were obtained from metadata supplied by the sample provider rather than from assay-based typing. Subjects who had been exposed to COVID-19, were actively infected with it, or had recovered from it provided the deeply sampled blood TCRbeta repertoires that made up the dataset. General study outcomes and caveats: How much clinical and demographic metadata was included differed by source and by participant, and the metadata was provided uncurated.

Whole blood was collected in K2EDTA tubes by collaborating institutions according to the institutions' own protocols. For TCRbeta analysis, collaborators shipped samples as frozen whole blood, isolated PBMCs, or DNA extracted from either of those sample types. The germline ends are 15 bases apart after V is trimmed by 3 bases and J by 7 bases. Looking up the germline V gene yields CDR1 LGHNA and CDR2 YNFKEQ. There are 14 amino acids in the CDR3, from cysteine to phenylalanine inclusive. The kept DNA is CDR3 alone, 42 bases in frame from the first base. TCRbeta CDR3 regions were amplified from genomic DNA by means of the immunoSEQ Assay, a bias-controlled multiplex PCR. As for how the authors treated the data: Within the assay, amplification of reference gene primers was used to estimate how many nucleated cells each sample contained. Sequence reads were collapsed and filtered to measure the absolute abundance of every unique TCRbeta CDR3 rearrangement. Productive Simpson clonality was computed per sample as the square root of Simpson's diversity index over productive rearrangements. Here the immuneACCESS table is served through TCRdb, limited to in-frame sequences with V and J called. Missing clones are a known gap in these copies; in checked studies unresolved V genes cover under half, and the rest lacks a known reason. V, J and clone size are those of that table, while D and trimming were read from the DNA. For this sample there are under 150,000 clones; around 80% appear just once. Clones ranked in the top ten supply about 39% of the sample.

About this clone: Its antigen has not been determined. There are no base qualities to consult, and no much larger clone falls within one base.

The sample consisted of peripheral blood. The receptor chain draws on TRBV4-2 and TRBJ1-2, with no reliable assignment of the D segment. This receptor was obtained from a human donor in a cohort sampled during active COVID-19. The CDR3 protein: CASSQNADFGGYTF. The DNA sequence follows: TGTGCCAGCAGCCAGAACGCGGACTTCGGTGGCTACACCTTC.